This TCR beta chain was sequenced for a study of beta chain features in type 1 diabetes (dated by TCRdb to 2017 to 2018). Broadly, across the study: Mean age, gender distribution, total cell number and subset yield did not differ between patients and healthy donors. A total of approximately 99,000,000 sorted cells were examined across all samples, and RNA yield correlated strongly with the number of cells per subset. The study compared the TCRB repertoires of sorted circulating CD4+ T cell subsets in recently diagnosed type 1 diabetes patients with those in matched healthy donors. Regulatory and stem cell-like memory subsets were obtained from only 8 patients and about eight healthy donors, while naive and central memory subsets were obtained from all 28 donors.

The High Capacity cDNA Reverse Transcription Kit was used to reverse transcribe all of the isolated RNA, meaning that expressed TCRB transcripts were what got sequenced. Deep immunoSEQ sequencing was performed on naive, central memory and regulatory T cell samples, with an average of around 3.4 million total reads per sample. Sorted cells were lysed in RLT buffer, and RNA was extracted using DNase-treated RNeasy Micro or Mini kits according to cell number. Each cell subset was processed separately to prevent cross-contamination, with patient and healthy donor samples processed together. The immunoSEQ multiplex PCR was used to amplify TCRB sequences from cDNA, generating 87-bp fragments that spanned the CDR3 region. Sequencing of the amplicons was performed on the Illumina HiSeq platform. In the source study's methods: PCR bias was corrected computationally using synthetic template baselines, and reads within Hamming distance 2 were collapsed, with unmergeable singletons discarded. By aligning reads against IMGT, V, D and J genes, CDR3 length, and insertions or deletions at six rearrangement sites were assigned. Within each subset, clonotype counts were normalized to sorted cell number, and only after that were true diversity and Gini coefficients computed with the tcR R package. Repertoire sharing was quantified using the overlap coefficient calculated on TCRB nucleotide sequences. As a proxy for the pre-selection repertoire, out-of-frame TCRB sequences from naive cells were analyzed. Entries here come from immuneACCESS through TCRdb and include only in-frame sequences with V and J called. Some clones fail to appear in such tables; in the studies checked, an unresolved V gene covers under half of the shortfall, and the cause of the remainder is unknown. V and J calls and clone size come straight from that table; D and trimming were deduced from the DNA. The sample data list 550,000 to 850,000 clones, and roughly 12% of these were observed just once. Of the sample, 0.022% is held by the ten largest clones.

Each donor gave one peripheral blood draw, averaging roughly 0.11 L, which was collected into heparinised tubes. Naive, central memory, regulatory and stem cell-like memory CD4+ T cells were sorted on a BD FACSAria II using a panel including CD45RO, CCR7, CD25, CD127, CD95 and CD27. A purity above 95% was achieved for all sorted populations. PBMCs were isolated right away by Lymphoprep density gradient centrifugation and were stained directly, without culture. So that batch effects would be minimized, each experiment stained and sorted samples in pairs, pairing one healthy donor with one patient. Only a few counts were recorded for this clone. Its target antigen remains unknown. No clone much larger than this one lies a single base away; base qualities are absent. The paper as a whole reports these results and caveats: Naive, central memory and regulatory TCRB repertoires appeared to be more alike among patients than among healthy donors. A moderate but significant shortening of TCRB CDR3 length was observed in type 1 diabetes patients in all four CD4+ subsets. Only small numbers of individuals were included in the HLA sub-analyses, which left unresolved whether HLA type had any influence on TCRB rearrangement. Fewer insertions and more nucleotide deletions at VDJ recombination sites were observed in patients with type 1 diabetes, implying thymic rearrangement abnormalities. Because cDNA was sequenced instead of genomic DNA, highly expressing activated cells could be over-represented, though the groups showed no difference in activation or CD3 levels. PCR might favor shorter templates, but patient and control samples were amplified and corrected together, so any skew would affect both groups equally.

The V and J ends are trimmed by 2 bases and 3 bases, leaving 6 bases between them. The CDR3 spans 14 residues, from the cysteine through the phenylalanine. The only DNA kept is the CDR3, 42 bases in frame from the first base. The CDR1 and CDR2 encoded by the germline V gene are SGHDT and YYEEEE. This receptor was taken from a man between 18 and 29 years old with type 1 diabetes. Sequencing was done on a sample of naive CD4+ T cells from blood. The cell subset or site label on this specimen signifies: true naive CD4+ T cells. The sequence joins TRBV5-6 to TRBJ1-6; the D gene lacks a confident call. For the CDR3, the sequence is CASSLTYYNSPLHF. The nucleotide sequence is given as TGTGCCAGCAGCTTAACCTACTATAATTCACCCCTCCACTTT.